A single sample is the source of the 9 T cell receptor beta chains below, sequenced in a study of graft-versus-host responses after intestinal transplantation. The method was immunoSEQ multiplex PCR; TCRdb's version includes in-frame clones alone and lacks a portion of them. There are tens of thousands of clones in the sample; over 80% occur only once, and roughly 1.1% lies in the top ten. The material was PBMCs, obtained 28 days after intestinal transplant. These receptors were obtained from a human patient who received an intestinal transplant, so some T cells may come from the graft donor.

The genes are TRBV6-5 and TRBJ1-2; tentatively, D is TRBD1 (5 bases). CDR1 is MNHEY and CDR2 is SVGAGI in the germline V gene. Trimming left V 9 bases short and J 7 bases short, with 12 bases between. The CDR3 contains 11 residues. CDR3 region: CASQGPSGYTF. The DNA of the CDR3 is TGTGCCAGTCAGGGTCCAAGTGGCTACACCTTC.

V gene TRBV9 combines with J gene TRBJ2-5, with 13 bases fitting TRBD2. The end of the DNA is better explained by TRBJ2-7, so the J call may be wrong. The germline CDR1 and CDR2 sequences are SGDLS and YYNGEE. The length of the CDR3 is 17 residues. CDR3 DNA: TGTGCCAGCAGCGTAGAGCCCGGGACTAGCGGGACCTACGAGCAGTACTTC. This gives the protein CASSVEPGTSGTYEQYF.

The V gene is TRBV6-1, the J gene TRBJ2-5, with D unclear. The germline V gene has CDR1 MNHNS and CDR2 SASEGT. This CDR3 has 12 residues. Trimming removed 8 bases from V and 1 base from J, with 8 bases in between. This chain's CDR3 is CASDFPQETQYF. CDR3 in DNA: TGTGCCAGCGACTTCCCCCAAGAGACCCAGTACTTC.

The rearrangement uses TRBV7-2 and TRBJ2-3; a weak D match, TRBD2 (5 bases). This CDR3 spans 13 amino acids. The V end was cut by 0 bases, the J end by 10 bases, with 11 bases between. Germline V gives CDR1 SGHTA, CDR2 FQGNSA. The CDR3 DNA reads as TGTGCCAGCAGCTTAGCCTTCTCGGGATCGCAGTATTTT. This translates into CASSLAFSGSQYF.

V is TRBV11-2 and J is TRBJ2-5, with D hard to call. CDR3 length equals 15 residues. CDR1 and CDR2 (germline): SGHAT, FQNNGV. V was pared by 5 bases and J by 2 bases, with 15 bases between. Here the CDR3 DNA reads TGTGCCAGCAGCCCCTTAAGTACGCTACAAGAGACCCAGTACTTC. Protein: CASSPLSTLQETQYF. Full variable domain (rest looked up from reference TRBV11-2 and TRBJ2-5): EAGVAQSPRYKIIEKRQSVAFWCNPISGHATLYWYQQILGQGPKLLIQFQNNGVVDDSQLPKDRFSAERLKGVDSTLKIQPAKLEDSAVYLCASSPLSTLQETQYFGPGTRLLVL.

J is TRBJ2-1 and V is TRBV21-1. TRBV21-1 is a pseudogene locus. The CDR3 runs 17 residues. The chain's CDR3 is CASSKRVGWRPGNEQFF. The CDR3 bases are TGTGCCAGCAGCAAAAGGGTAGGATGGCGGCCAGGCAATGAGCAGTTCTTC.

As DNA, the CDR3 is TGCGCCAGCAGTGAGTCGGTAGCGGGAAGCTACAATGAGCAGTTCTTC. Amino acids: CASSESVAGSYNEQFF. The chain links TRBV10-1 to TRBJ2-1, with 8 bases aligning to TRBD2. Losses at the gene ends were 0 bases for V and 3 bases for J; bases not matched to a gene: 4. Germline loops: CDR1 WNHNN, CDR2 SYGVQD (reference sequence). The CDR3 spans 16 residues.

The chain couples TRBV19 to TRBJ1-2; 7 bases line up with TRBD1. The CDR3 is 16 residues long. Germline-derived CDR1 and CDR2 are LNHDA and SQIVND (reference sequence). With V trimmed by 1 base and J by 0 bases, 5 bases remained unmatched. The CDR3 sequence: CASSIGGGPANYGYTF. The CDR3 nucleotides read TGTGCCAGTAGTATAGGAGGGGGCCCCGCTAACTATGGCTACACCTTC.

This chain connects TRBV2 to TRBJ2-5; a possible D gene is TRBD2 (6 bases). The CDR3 sequence is 12 residues long. Trimming shortened V by 6 bases and J by 5 bases, and 10 bases separated the two germline ends. Germline CDR1 SNHLY, CDR2 FYNNEI. The CDR3 nucleotides are TGTGCCAGCAGACTAGCAGGGGAGACCCAGTACTTC. Amino acid sequence: CASRLAGETQYF. Complete variable domain (other parts from reference TRBV2 and TRBJ2-5): EPEVTQTPSHQVTQMGQEVILRCVPISNHLYFYWYRQILGQKVEFLVSFYNNEISEKSEIFDDQFSVERPDGSNFTLKIRSTKLEDSAMYFCASRLAGETQYFGPGTRLLVL.